One sample yielded the 30 T cell receptor beta chains listed below, sequenced in a study of blood T cells in healthy people across ages. It was with a sample-barcoded 5' primer and a J-beta primer mix that a second PCR of about 7 to 12 cycles was run. TCRdb used MiXCR to reprocess the 5' RACE reads, holding one entry per CDR3 protein. The sample records over 1.5 million distinct CDR3 sequences, less than 50% being singletons. Sequencing was performed on blood. The receptors stem from a woman in her thirties or forties in good health.

The V call is TRBV5-1, the J call TRBJ2-1; TRBD2 agrees at 13 bases. CDR1 SGHRS and CDR2 YFSETQ come from the germline V gene. The CDR3 contains 15 residues. Trimming cost V 4 bases and J 8 bases; bases outside gene matches: 6. In nucleotides, the CDR3 is TGCGCCAGCAGCCCCGGACTAGCGGGGGATTATGAGCAGTTCTTC. It translates to CASSPGLAGDYEQFF.

V usage is TRBV5-1 and J usage is TRBJ1-1; no clear D gene. Trimming removed 1 base from V and 0 bases from J, with 13 bases in between. Per the germline V gene, CDR1 is SGHRS and CDR2 is YFSETQ. The CDR3 spans 16 residues. CDR3 nucleotide sequence: TGCGCCAGCAGCTTGATGACGAACGGAATGAACACTGAAGCTTTCTTT. This gives the protein CASSLMTNGMNTEAFF.

J is TRBJ2-4 and V is TRBV12-3 or TRBV12-4, with 10 bases identical to TRBD1. The CDR3 sequence is 14 residues long. The ends lost 7 bases at V and 13 bases at J; junction bases unmatched: 13. CDR3 sequence: CASTKGTGAGKQYF. CDR3 sequence (DNA): TGTGCCAGCACCAAAGGGACAGGGGCTGGCAAGCAGTACTTC.

This clonotype has only a few counts. The chain has TRBV9 and TRBJ2-1; 9 bases are shared with TRBD1. J was trimmed by 6 bases and V by 5 bases; bases with no gene match: 3. Germline lookup yields CDR1 SGDLS and CDR2 YYNGEE. There are 13 residues in the CDR3. This chain's CDR3 is CASSWTGANEQFF. The CDR3 region has the DNA TGTGCCAGCAGTTGGACAGGGGCCAATGAGCAGTTCTTC.

This clonotype was recorded a few times. The genes are TRBV6-6 and TRBJ1-2; maybe TRBD1 (6 bases). Trimming shortened V by 7 bases and J by 3 bases, and 12 bases separated the two germline ends. Germline CDR1 MNHNY, CDR2 SVGAGI (reference sequence). The CDR3 length is 13 residues. CDR3 in amino acids: CASMTGRDYGYTF. CDR3 coding DNA: TGTGCCAGCATGACAGGTCGGGACTATGGCTACACCTTC.

The chain has TRBV6-1 and TRBJ2-3; D ambiguous. Trimming shortened V by 4 bases and J by 4 bases, and 9 bases separated the two germline ends. This CDR3 is 13 amino acids long. CDR1 is MNHNS and CDR2 is SASEGT in the germline V gene. In nucleotides, the CDR3 is TGTGCCAGCAGTGGCGGAGTACCAGATACGCAGTATTTT. It translates to CASSGGVPDTQYF.

This clonotype was seen only a few times. This sequence joins TRBV20-1 and TRBJ2-5; the match to TRBD2 covers 11 bases. V was clipped by 0 bases and J by 5 bases; unmatched bases: 11. There are 17 residues in the CDR3. CDR1 and CDR2 (germline): DFQATT, SNEGSKA (reference sequence). The chain's CDR3 is CSAREPLAGGIVETQYF. The CDR3 DNA reads as TGCAGTGCTAGAGAACCGCTAGCGGGGGGTATCGTGGAGACCCAGTACTTC.

The J gene is TRBJ2-4, the V gene TRBV25-1, with D perhaps TRBD2 (7 bases). Germline CDR1 MGHDK, CDR2 SYGVNS. The germline V and J ends were trimmed by 1 base and 1 base, with 17 bases remaining between them. This CDR3 comprises 18 residues. CDR3 bases: TGTGCCAGCAGTGAATGGGAGGGGGGGGTCGGGGCCAAAAACATTCAGTACTTC. Its protein is CASSEWEGGVGAKNIQYF.

The CDR3 coding sequence is TGTGCCAGCAGTCTCCCGGATTTGGCAGATACGCAGTATTTT. Amino acids: CASSLPDLADTQYF. The gene calls are TRBV6-1 and TRBJ2-3; D uncertain. Trimming removed 5 bases from V and 4 bases from J, with 13 bases in between. Germline V gene lookup returns CDR1 MNHNS and CDR2 SASEGT. The length of the CDR3 is 14 residues.

This clonotype was seen repeatedly, ten times or more. The genes are TRBV7-2 and TRBJ2-5; 8 nucleotides align to TRBD1. Unmatched junction bases numbered 8, after V lost 6 bases and J lost 5 bases. The CDR3 length is 14 residues. Germline V gene sequence: CDR1 SGHTA, CDR2 FQGNSA. The CDR3 region has the DNA TGTGCCAGCAGTTCCCAGGGGGCGGGGGAGACCCAGTACTTC. Its protein product is CASSSQGAGETQYF. The variable domain in full, completed from reference TRBV7-2 and TRBJ2-5, reads GAGVSQSPSNKVTEKGKDVELRCDPISGHTALYWYRQSLGQGLEFLIYFQGNSAPDKSGLPSDRFSAERTGGSVSTLTIQRTQQEDSAVYLCASSSQGAGETQYFGPGTRLLVL.

The chain couples TRBV20-1 to TRBJ2-5; a weak D match, TRBD2 (6 bases). From germline, CDR1 is DFQATT and CDR2 SNEGSKA (reference sequence). V lost 6 bases to trimming and J lost 3 bases, with 17 bases between them. The CDR3 length is 14 residues. CDR3: CSATGRDFKETQYF. The CDR3 bases are TGCAGTGCGACCGGCCGGGACTTTAAAGAGACCCAGTACTTC.

This clonotype turned up a few times. This chain uses TRBV6-5 with TRBJ2-1; 8 nucleotides align to TRBD1. The J segment lost 4 bases and the V segment lost 6 bases, leaving 11 bases of the junction unmatched. CDR3 length: 16 amino acids. CDR1 and CDR2 (germline): MNHEY, SVGAGI. CDR3: CASSPRGGQGYNEQFF. The CDR3 bases are TGTGCCAGCAGCCCTAGAGGAGGACAGGGATACAATGAGCAGTTCTTC.

This clonotype was found once. The V call is TRBV14, the J call TRBJ1-2, with D perhaps TRBD1 (5 bases). In germline, CDR1 is SGHDN, CDR2 FVKESK. Deletions cut 0 bases from V and 8 bases from J, with 16 bases between. The CDR3 has 15 residues. CDR3 nucleotide sequence: TGTGCCAGCAGCCAAGATATCCTGGGGGTGCGCGGCTACACCTTC. Its translation: CASSQDILGVRGYTF. The whole variable domain, filled in from reference TRBV14 and TRBJ1-2, reads EAGVTQFPSHSVIEKGQTVTLRCDPISGHDNLYWYRRVMGKEIKFLLHFVKESKQDESGMPNNRFLAERTGGTYSTLKVQPAELEDSGVYFCASSQDILGVRGYTFGSGTRLTVV.

The J gene is TRBJ1-5, the V gene TRBV20-1; TRBD1 matches at 8 bases. The germline gives CDR1 DFQATT, CDR2 SNEGSKA (reference sequence). The CDR3 runs 16 residues. The V gene end was trimmed by 3 bases and the J gene end by 1 base; junction bases not matched to a gene: 8. CDR3 residues: CSASGRQGQSNQPQHF. The CDR3, as DNA: TGCAGTGCTAGTGGGAGACAGGGGCAGAGCAATCAGCCCCAGCATTTT.

This rearrangement joins TRBV5-1 to TRBJ2-3; 7 nucleotides match TRBD2. V trimming: 5 bases; J trimming: 1 base; junction bases outside the gene matches: 10. Germline loops: CDR1 SGHRS, CDR2 YFSETQ. The CDR3 totals 16 residues. CDR3 nucleotide sequence: TGCGCCAGCAGTGAGGACTCCAGCGGGGGCACAGATACGCAGTATTTT. It encodes CASSEDSSGGTDTQYF.

The rearrangement uses TRBV7-2 and TRBJ2-3, with TRBD1 matching 7 bases. The CDR3 totals 15 residues. V lost 5 bases to trimming and J lost 8 bases; unmatched junction nucleotides: 13. Germline-derived CDR1 and CDR2 are SGHTA and FQGNSA. The CDR3 DNA reads TGTGCCAGCAGCCCTAATGCAGGGGGAAAGTTTACGCAGTATTTT. Protein product: CASSPNAGGKFTQYF.

The chain combines TRBV27 with TRBJ2-1, with 7 bases aligning to TRBD2. Germline CDR1 reads MNHEY; CDR2 reads SMNVEV (reference sequence). The junction had 16 bases not matched to a gene; V was cut back by 5 bases and J by 0 bases. This CDR3 has 19 residues. The CDR3, as DNA: TGTGCCAGCAGTCCAAGGCCGGCTAGATCGGGGGGCTCCTACAATGAGCAGTTCTTC. Translated, it gives CASSPRPARSGGSYNEQFF.

The gene calls are TRBV7-3 and TRBJ2-6, with TRBD1 as a possible D gene (6 bases). CDR3 length: 17 amino acids. Germline-derived CDR1 and CDR2 are SGHTA and FQGTGA. V lost 5 bases to trimming and J lost 4 bases, with 18 bases between them. CDR3 region: CASSPRGGALGANVLTF. The DNA of the CDR3 is TGTGCCAGCAGCCCCCGTGGGGGCGCGTTAGGGGCCAACGTCCTGACTTTC.

This chain links TRBV3-1 with TRBJ1-1; D perhaps matches TRBD1 (5 bases). Trimming shortened V by 4 bases and J by 0 bases, and 12 bases separated the two germline ends. This CDR3 has 15 amino acids. Looked up from germline, CDR1 is LGHDT and CDR2 is YNNKEL (reference sequence). The CDR3 loop reads CASSPRGGLNTEAFF. The CDR3 DNA is TGTGCCAGCAGCCCAAGGGGAGGGCTGAACACTGAAGCTTTCTTT.

The sample holds a few counts of this clonotype. The V call is TRBV12-3 or TRBV12-4, the J call TRBJ2-7; weak D call: TRBD1 (5 bases). The CDR3 length is 13 residues. Trimming pared 10 bases from V and 0 bases from J, leaving 13 bases between. The CDR3 DNA sequence: TGTGCCACCAAAAGGGGCACCTCCTACGAGCAGTACTTC. Amino acid sequence: CATKRGTSYEQYF.

This chain links TRBV19 with TRBJ2-3; no definite D call. V was cut by 7 bases and J by 2 bases, with 10 bases left in between. This CDR3 spans 13 amino acids. Per the germline V gene, CDR1 is LNHDA and CDR2 is SQIVND (reference sequence). The CDR3 region is CASTALNTDTQYF. CDR3 DNA: TGTGCCAGTACCGCTCTCAACACAGATACGCAGTATTTT.

The chain is built from TRBV19 and TRBJ2-1; 10 positions agree with TRBD1. The ends lost 0 bases at V and 3 bases at J; junction bases unmatched: 2. The CDR3 consists of 16 residues. Germline V gene sequence: CDR1 LNHDA, CDR2 SQIVND (reference sequence). The CDR3 sequence: CASSIEGQGYYNEQFF. CDR3 nucleotides: TGTGCCAGTAGTATAGAGGGACAGGGGTACTACAATGAGCAGTTCTTC.

This clonotype is a singleton in its sample. The junction does not match germline at one end; this may be a read error. The chain combines TRBV6-2 or TRBV6-3 with TRBJ1-5; D is perhaps TRBD1 (5 bases). CDR1 is MNHEY and CDR2 is SVGEGT in the germline V gene. This CDR3 comprises 14 residues. CDR3 sequence reads: CASSDSGIGQPQHF. The CDR3, as DNA: TGTGCCAGCAGTGACTCAGGGATTGGTCAGCCCCAGCATTTT.

DNA for the CDR3: TGCGCCAGCAGCAACGGAGCGGGGGGTCCCACAGATACGCAGTATTTT. Translation gives CASSNGAGGPTDTQYF. The V and J genes are TRBV5-1 and TRBJ2-3; the match to TRBD2 covers 9 bases. Losses at the gene ends were 4 bases for V and 2 bases for J; bases not matched to a gene: 8. In germline, CDR1 is SGHRS, CDR2 YFSETQ. The CDR3 covers 16 residues.

Ten or more counts support this clonotype. The rearrangement uses TRBV11-2 and TRBJ2-7; D is tentatively TRBD1 or TRBD2 (5 bases each). The CDR3 contains 13 residues. Trimming shortened V by 5 bases and J by 4 bases, and 12 bases separated the two germline ends. Germline V lookup: CDR1 SGHAT, CDR2 FQNNGV. The chain's CDR3 is CASSPWDEYEQYF. The CDR3 DNA reads TGTGCCAGCAGCCCTTGGGACGAATACGAGCAGTACTTC.

The chain links TRBV29-1 to TRBJ2-2; 8 nucleotides match TRBD2. Germline V gene data show CDR1 as SQVTM and CDR2 as ANQGSEA. The CDR3 is 16 amino acids. V was pared by 4 bases and J by 0 bases, with 7 bases of the junction left unmatched. In DNA form, the CDR3 reads TGCAGCGTTGTCGGGGGGGCCGGCTCGAACACCGGGGAGCTGTTTTTT. This encodes CSVVGGAGSNTGELFF.

The chain recombines TRBV3-1 with TRBJ2-1; 8 bases match TRBD2. TRBJ2-7 explains the end of the DNA better; the J call may be wrong. Per the germline V gene, CDR1 is LGHDT and CDR2 is YNNKEL (reference sequence). The CDR3 loop spans 16 amino acids. The CDR3 region is CASSQVAGTPRNEQYF. Here the CDR3 DNA reads TGTGCCAGCAGCCAAGTAGCGGGGACCCCCAGAAATGAGCAGTACTTC.

The rearrangement joins TRBV7-6 to TRBJ1-1; maybe TRBD1 (6 bases). Germline lookup yields CDR1 SGHVS and CDR2 FNYEAQ. The CDR3 spans 13 residues. V lost 8 bases and J 1 base, leaving 11 bases between the germline ends. In DNA, the CDR3 is TGTGCCAGCGCAGGGGCACAGAACACTGAAGCTTTCTTT. It codes for CASAGAQNTEAFF. Combining the CDR3 with reference TRBV7-6 and TRBJ1-1 gives the whole variable domain GAGVSQSPRYKVTKRGQDVALRCDPISGHVSLYWYRQALGQGPEFLTYFNYEAQQDKSGLPNDRFSAERPEGSISTLTIQRTEQRDSAMYRCASAGAQNTEAFFGQGTRLTVV.

V and J are TRBV27 and TRBJ2-3; maybe TRBD1 (5 bases). With 3 bases removed from V and 3 bases from J, the gap between germline ends came to 16 bases. Germline V gene lookup returns CDR1 MNHEY and CDR2 SMNVEV (reference sequence). CDR3 length: 16 amino acids. CDR3 sequence reads: CASSFQGPPRTDTQYF. The CDR3 nucleotides are TGTGCCAGCAGTTTTCAGGGCCCACCGCGTACAGATACGCAGTATTTT.

The rearrangement links TRBV20-1 to TRBJ2-5; no clear D gene. The germline V gene encodes CDR1 DFQATT and CDR2 SNEGSKA (reference sequence). V was trimmed by 5 bases and J by 5 bases, leaving 15 bases between them. The CDR3 runs 13 residues. The CDR3 loop is CSAPLVVGETQYF. The CDR3 nucleotides read TGCAGTGCTCCGTTGGTCGTGGGGGAGACCCAGTACTTC.